Reported below is one TCR beta chain. Its antigen is as yet unknown. This specimen belongs to a study of T-cell memory formation after mild COVID-19. Study-level findings and limits: Whether second-wave clones peaking at day 37 were SARS-CoV-2 specific went unconfirmed.

TCRdb passed the 5' RACE reads through MiXCR, listing each CDR3 protein once. Of 250,000 to 350,000 distinct CDR3 sequences in the sample, approximately 19% were seen once. Specimen: PBMCs or a T cell subset sorted from them (not recorded which). This clonotype originated in a man aged 18 to 29 who had mild COVID-19 (a few samples of this study predate the infection). Cell type and time point are not known.

CDR3 in DNA: TGTGCCAGCAGTCCCCGGAGGAGTGAACAAGAGACCCAGTACTTC. This encodes CASSPRRSEQETQYF. The gene calls are TRBV7-2 and TRBJ2-5; perhaps TRBD2 as D (5 bases). This CDR3 contains 15 residues. Germline CDR1 reads SGHTA; CDR2 reads FQGNSA. Trimming took 6 bases from V and 2 from J, leaving 16 bases between them.